These 28 T cell receptor beta chains were all obtained from the same sample, sequenced in a study of T cell responses to AZD1222 COVID-19 vaccine. Assay: immunoSEQ multiplex PCR; the TCRdb copy retains only in-frame clones and omits some. The repertoire holds 150,000 to 200,000 clones, with approximately 90% as singletons. This specimen consisted of peripheral blood, obtained 28 days after the second AZD1222 dose. Receptor source: an adult who received the AZD1222 COVID-19 vaccine.

A single count supports this clone. The chain links TRBV11-3 to TRBJ2-1, with D perhaps TRBD2 (5 bases). The germline V and J ends were trimmed by 5 bases and 5 bases, with 19 bases remaining between them. Germline CDR1 reads SGHNT; CDR2 reads YENEEA. The CDR3 is made up of 16 amino acids. CDR3 nucleotides: TGTGCCAGCAGCCCGGGGAGCCAAGAGGAGCACAATGAGCAGTTCTTC. This gives the protein CASSPGSQEEHNEQFF.

The V and J genes are TRBV5-4 and TRBJ2-4, with D perhaps TRBD1 (7 bases). V was clipped by 4 bases and J by 0 bases, with 14 bases between them. Germline V gene lookup returns CDR1 SGHNT and CDR2 YYREEE (reference sequence). CDR3 length: 16 residues. The CDR3 DNA is TGTGCCAGCAGCCCGAGACAGGGACTAGCCAAAAACATTCAGTACTTC. It is translated as CASSPRQGLAKNIQYF.

The V gene is TRBV27, the J gene TRBJ1-5, with D maybe TRBD1 (5 bases). Germline CDR1 and CDR2: MNHEY and SMNVEV (reference sequence). V lost 3 bases and J 5 bases, leaving 11 bases between the germline ends. This CDR3 has 14 residues. This chain's CDR3 is CASSFQGADQPQHF. The CDR3 nucleotides read TGTGCCAGCAGTTTCCAGGGAGCGGATCAGCCCCAGCATTTT.

This clone showed up just once. The chain uses TRBV5-1 and TRBJ2-7; 8 bases fit TRBD1. Germline CDR1 reads SGHRS; CDR2 reads YFSETQ. CDR3 length: 15 residues. Trimming cost V 4 bases and J 3 bases; bases outside gene matches: 9. CDR3 DNA: TGCGCCAGCAGCGCGACAGGGGATTTGGGCTACGAGCAGTACTTC. Translation: CASSATGDLGYEQYF.

The genes are TRBV6-5 and TRBJ2-1; 9 nucleotides align to TRBD2. CDR1 MNHEY and CDR2 SVGAGI come from the germline V gene. This CDR3 comprises 14 residues. The V and J ends lost 0 bases and 15 bases, in that order; junction bases with no gene match: 9. The CDR3 loop reads CASSYSIAGDLLFF. CDR3 DNA: TGTGCCAGCAGTTACTCGATAGCGGGAGACCTTCTGTTCTTC.

This chain uses TRBV18 with TRBJ2-7; a possible D gene is TRBD2 (6 bases). The ends were cut back, 0 bases at V and 6 bases at J, with 15 bases in the middle. Germline loops: CDR1 KGHSH, CDR2 LQKENI. This CDR3 spans 15 amino acids. CDR3 loop: CASSPPSGAGREQYF. The DNA for the CDR3 is TGTGCCAGCTCACCACCCTCCGGAGCGGGTCGCGAGCAGTACTTC.

This chain connects TRBV24-1 to TRBJ2-3, with D maybe TRBD1 (6 bases). With 4 bases removed from V and 0 bases from J, the gap between germline ends came to 13 bases. This CDR3 is 16 amino acids long. CDR1 and CDR2 from the germline V gene are KGHDR and SFDVKD. CDR3 bases: TGTGCCACCAGTGACACCCCAGGGGTTAGCACAGATACGCAGTATTTT. It yields the protein CATSDTPGVSTDTQYF.

The chain couples TRBV9 to TRBJ1-5, with unresolved D. Germline V gives CDR1 SGDLS, CDR2 YYNGEE. There are 15 residues in the CDR3. V was pared by 0 bases and J by 1 base, with 8 bases between. The CDR3 DNA follows: TGTGCCAGCAGCGTAGGTCTGTCGAGCAATCAGCCCCAGCATTTT. As protein: CASSVGLSSNQPQHF.

V gene TRBV7-3 combines with J gene TRBJ2-2; D perhaps matches TRBD1 (5 bases). In germline, CDR1 is SGHTA, CDR2 FQGTGA. V was shortened by 5 bases and J by 5 bases, with 12 bases between the two germline ends. The length of the CDR3 is 14 residues. CDR3 sequence: CASSPGQVTGELFF. For the CDR3, the DNA is TGTGCCAGCAGCCCCGGACAAGTGACCGGGGAGCTGTTTTTT.

This clone appeared once. V is TRBV7-2 and J is TRBJ1-2; 7 positions agree with TRBD1. Per the germline V gene, CDR1 is SGHTA and CDR2 is FQGNSA. The CDR3 sequence is 14 residues long. The J segment lost 4 bases and the V segment lost 2 bases, leaving 4 bases of the junction unmatched. The CDR3 loop is CASSLIRDSYGYTF. CDR3 sequence (DNA): TGTGCCAGCAGCTTAATCCGGGACAGCTATGGCTACACCTTC.

This clone turned up a few times. J is TRBJ1-5 and V is TRBV6-5; the match to TRBD1 covers 9 bases. CDR3 size: 14 residues. With 5 bases clipped from V and 6 bases from J, the junction kept 5 bases outside the gene matches. Germline assignment: CDR1 MNHEY and CDR2 SVGAGI. This CDR3 is CASSPGQGIQPQHF. CDR3 nucleotides: TGTGCCAGCAGTCCGGGACAGGGAATTCAGCCCCAGCATTTT.

The J gene is TRBJ1-3, the V gene TRBV9, with D unclear. Germline V gene data show CDR1 as SGDLS and CDR2 as YYNGEE. The V and J ends lost 0 bases and 0 bases respectively, with 13 bases between them. CDR3 length: 17 amino acids. CDR3 DNA sequence: TGTGCCAGCAGCGTAGGAAGGACGGCGAGCTCTGGAAACACCATATATTTT. Its protein product is CASSVGRTASSGNTIYF.

This clone was counted a few times. The genes are TRBV9 and TRBJ1-5; no clear D. This CDR3 contains 13 residues. From germline, CDR1 is SGDLS and CDR2 YYNGEE. V lost 0 bases and J 7 bases, leaving 8 bases between the germline ends. As DNA, the CDR3 is TGTGCCAGCAGCGTAGTAGGCGACCAGCCCCAGCATTTT. As protein: CASSVVGDQPQHF.

This chain joins TRBV5-1 and TRBJ2-3; D may be TRBD2 (6 bases). The V end was cut by 0 bases, the J end by 3 bases, with 14 bases between. The length of the CDR3 is 16 residues. Germline V gene data show CDR1 as SGHRS and CDR2 as YFSETQ. The CDR3 loop is CASSLAIGTGTDTQYF. CDR3 nucleotide sequence: TGCGCCAGCAGCTTGGCCATCGGGACTGGAACAGATACGCAGTATTTT.

V is TRBV6-5 and J is TRBJ2-7, with 11 bases lining up with TRBD2. After removal of 1 base from V and 4 bases from J, the junction contained 6 bases not matched to a gene. CDR1 and CDR2 from the germline V gene are MNHEY and SVGAGI. The CDR3 covers 16 residues. DNA for the CDR3: TGTGCCAGCAGTTACTATAGGACTAGCGGGTTTTACGAGCAGTACTTC. Translated: CASSYYRTSGFYEQYF.

Only one count was recorded for this clone. The rearrangement uses TRBV7-2 and TRBJ2-5; D may be TRBD2 (6 bases). V was clipped by 4 bases and J by 4 bases, with 10 bases between them. Germline lookup yields CDR1 SGHTA and CDR2 FQGNSA. The CDR3 length is 13 residues. DNA of the CDR3: TGTGCCAGCAGCTCGCAGGGAGGAGAGACCCAGTACTTC. This gives the protein CASSSQGGETQYF.

The rearrangement uses TRBV5-3 and TRBJ2-7; tentative D call: TRBD1 (5 bases). TRBV5-3 counts as an open reading frame of uncertain function. The CDR3 extends over 12 amino acids. Trimming stripped 10 bases from V and 0 bases from J, with 11 bases between. The CDR3 DNA reads as TGTGCCGAAAGTGACAGCTCCTACGAGCAGTACTTC. Protein sequence: CAESDSSYEQYF.

The CDR3 loop is CASSISPQGSGANVLTF. CDR3 DNA: TGTGCCAGTAGTATATCCCCTCAAGGCTCTGGGGCCAACGTCCTGACTTTC. The chain is built from TRBV19 and TRBJ2-6; D is undetermined. CDR1 LNHDA and CDR2 SQIVND come from the germline V gene (reference sequence). Trimming removed 2 bases at V and 0 bases at J, with 11 bases between. The CDR3 length is 17 residues. Supplemented by reference TRBV19 and TRBJ2-6, the full variable domain reads DGGITQSPKYLFRKEGQNVTLSCEQNLNHDAMYWYRQDPGQGLRLIYYSQIVNDFQKGDIAEGYSVSREKKESFPLTVTSAQKNPTAFYLCASSISPQGSGANVLTFGAGSRLTVL.

The V call is TRBV7-3, the J call TRBJ2-2; D is ambiguous. CDR1 and CDR2 (germline): SGHTA, FQGTGA. The CDR3 consists of 12 residues. The V end lost 5 bases, the J end lost 6 bases, and 7 bases lay between the germline ends. The CDR3 spells CASSPSAGELFF. DNA for the CDR3: TGTGCCAGCAGCCCCTCCGCCGGGGAGCTGTTTTTT.

The chain recombines TRBV3-1 (or the pseudogene TRBV3-2) with TRBJ2-3; 9 nucleotides line up with TRBD2. This CDR3 has 15 amino acids. Germline V CDR1 and CDR2: LGHDT, YNNKEL (reference sequence). After removal of 3 bases from V and 1 base from J, the junction contained 2 bases not matched to a gene. CDR3 sequence: CASSQAGGGTDTQYF. The CDR3 region has the DNA TGTGCCAGCAGCCAGGCGGGAGGGGGCACAGATACGCAGTATTTT.

This rearrangement joins TRBV7-3 to TRBJ1-5; TRBD1 might be the D (5 bases). This CDR3 is 13 amino acids long. Trimming left V 4 bases short and J 9 bases short, with 13 bases between. The V gene's germline CDR1 is SGHTA and CDR2 FQGTGA. CDR3 sequence (DNA): TGTGCCAGCAGCTCGGACCCCCAGGGGCCCCAGCATTTT. This gives the protein CASSSDPQGPQHF.

The chain carries TRBV4-1 and TRBJ2-7, with D perhaps assigned TRBD1 or TRBD2 (5 bases each). The CDR3 runs 16 residues. CDR1 and CDR2 (germline): MGHRA, YSYEKL. The V end lost 1 base, the J end lost 1 base, and 14 bases lay between the germline ends. As DNA, the CDR3 is TGCGCCAGCAGCCAAGCGGGGCGAACACTATCCTACGAGCAGTACTTC. It translates to CASSQAGRTLSYEQYF.

The CDR3 DNA reads TGTGCCACCAGCAGAGATCCCGCCCAGCCCTACGAGCAGTACTTC. Encoded protein: CATSRDPAQPYEQYF. The chain joins TRBV15 to TRBJ2-7, with D uncertain. V was clipped by 0 bases and J by 2 bases, with 11 bases between them. Germline V gene data show CDR1 as LNHNV and CDR2 as YYDKDF (reference sequence). This CDR3 comprises 15 residues.

J is TRBJ2-7 and V is TRBV28, with TRBD1 matching over 10 bases. There are 15 residues in the CDR3. V shed 6 bases and J 5 bases; nucleotides not matched to a gene: 10. Germline V CDR1 and CDR2: MDHEN, SYDVKM. The CDR3 loop is CASRLGGTGVHEQYF. In nucleotides, the CDR3 is TGTGCCAGCAGGTTGGGTGGGACAGGGGTCCACGAGCAGTACTTC.

The V gene is TRBV3-1 (or the pseudogene TRBV3-2), the J gene TRBJ2-3; D uncertain. This CDR3 is 13 amino acids long. Germline V gives CDR1 LGHDT, CDR2 YNNKEL (reference sequence). V was cut by 3 bases and J by 12 bases, with 16 bases left in between. As DNA, the CDR3 is TGTGCCAGCAGCCATTTTAACCAACTCGGCCAGTATTTT. Protein: CASSHFNQLGQYF.

The chain combines TRBV25-1 with TRBJ1-4; D might be TRBD1 (5 bases). CDR1 is MGHDK and CDR2 is SYGVNS in the germline V gene. V shed 4 bases and J shed 5 bases, with 14 bases lying between them. This CDR3 spans 15 amino acids. CDR3 DNA: TGTGCCAGCAGTGGGATACGGGGGGGGAATGAAAAACTGTTTTTT. Residues: CASSGIRGGNEKLFF.

V and J are TRBV4-3 and TRBJ2-4; the D is unclear. This CDR3 is 16 amino acids long. The germline V and J ends were trimmed by 1 base and 6 bases, with 16 bases remaining between them. Germline V gene lookup returns CDR1 LGHNA and CDR2 YSLEER. The CDR3, as DNA: TGCGCCAGCAGCCAAGGGTCCCTATCCCCCGGAAACATTCAGTACTTC. Translated, it gives CASSQGSLSPGNIQYF.

CDR3 coding DNA: TGTGCCAGCAGCTTATATTTAGCCTACGAGCAGTACTTC. It specifies CASSLYLAYEQYF. The chain recombines TRBV7-2 with TRBJ2-7; D unresolved. The germline gives CDR1 SGHTA, CDR2 FQGNSA. This CDR3 has 13 amino acids. Trimming left V 2 bases short and J 2 bases short, with 7 bases between.